The subject of this entry is one T cell receptor beta chain. Its antigen remains unknown. Mismatch with germline at one junction end may stem from a read error. The authors made TCR beta cDNA from 500 to 600 ng total RNA with a constant-region primer. Nested multiplex PCR, run for three rounds with slightly modified ARM-PCR, yielded TCR beta libraries. For about 11 cycles apiece, the opening two PCR rounds ran with TRBV1-TRBV30 forward primers and a C-beta reverse primer. Each CDR3 protein is one row after TCRdb ran MiXCR on the multiplex PCR reads. Of 95,000 to 150,000 distinct CDR3 sequences in the sample, around two thirds are singletons; the top ten hold 7% to 10%. The data originate from a study of tumor-infiltrating lymphocytes in primary liver carcinoma. Between roughly 20 and 32 mg of unsorted bulk tissue served as the source from which RNA and DNA were co-extracted. Germline V gives CDR1 SGHRS, CDR2 YFSETQ. The CDR3 sequence is 11 residues long.

General study findings and limits: Whereas tumor region pairs overlapped more, tumor-adjacent and tumor-blood pairs overlapped less.

The source material was liver tumor tissue from sampling region 1. The subset denotes: tumor region T1, superior pole. The rearrangement links TRBV5-1 to TRBJ1-1; maybe TRBD1 (6 bases). The sequence was obtained from a woman aged 60 to 75 with primary liver carcinoma and hepatitis B virus infection. CDR3: CASSLNRVSIF. CDR3 sequence (DNA): TGCGCCAGCAGCTTGAACAGGGTCTCCATCTTT. Full variable domain (rest looked up from reference TRBV5-1 and TRBJ1-1): KAGVTQTPRYLIKTRGQQVTLSCSPISGHRSVSWYQQTPGQGLQFLFEYFSETQRNKGNFPGRFSGRQFSNSRSEMNVSTLELGDSALYLCASSLNRVSIFGQGTRLTVV.